This is a list of T cell receptor beta chains from one sample in a study of blood T cell repertoires in COVID-19. Sequencing was performed with immunoSEQ multiplex PCR; in TCRdb, only in-frame clones are kept and a portion is missing. The table lists approximately 200,000 clones, approximately 87% of them singletons. Sequencing was done on a sample of peripheral blood. The receptor source for this set is a woman aged 45-65 years with acute or convalescent COVID-19. The CDR3 runs from the conserved cysteine through the conserved F or W. A D gene is named only where the DNA matches it firmly. Size is omitted from some rows. Given values are once, few, many or a class for expanded clones.

d_gene | abundance | j_gene | v_gene | CDR3nt | CDR3aa
NA | NA | TRBJ1-6 | TRBV19 | TGTGCCAGTAGCCACCTCGGGCAGGGGTATAATTCACCCCTCCACTTT | CASSHLGQGYNSPLHF
NA | NA | TRBJ1-5 | TRBV7-2 | TGTGCCAGCAGCTTAGGGGGGAGGGGTCAAAGCAATCAGCCCCAGCATTTT | CASSLGGRGQSNQPQHF
NA | NA | TRBJ2-5 | TRBV7-9 | TGTGCCAGCAGCTTGAATGTGGAGCCGACCGGCCAAGAGACCCAGTACTTC | CASSLNVEPTGQETQYF
TRBD1 | NA | TRBJ2-5 | TRBV7-2 | TGTGCCAGCAGCCAAGAGGGGGCGCTACAATCAGTGACCCAGTACTTC | CASSQEGALQSVTQYF
NA | NA | TRBJ1-1 | TRBV29-1 | TGCAGCGGTGGCGGTAGAAGCACTGAAGCTTTCTTT | CSGGGRSTEAFF
NA | NA | TRBJ2-7 | TRBV27 | TGTGCCAGCAGTCCTCGGTCCGGGTACGAGCAGTACTTC | CASSPRSGYEQYF
TRBD1 | NA | TRBJ1-1 | TRBV5-1 | TGCGCCAGCAGCACCGGGACAGGGTCTGAAGCTTTCTTT | CASSTGTGSEAFF
NA | NA | TRBJ2-7 | TRBV19 | TGTGCCAGTAGTATAGTCGCCAGAAACTACGAGCAGTACTTC | CASSIVARNYEQYF
NA | NA | TRBJ2-7 | TRBV10-3 | TGTGCCATCAGTGAAGGTGACTCCACCTACGAGCAGTACTTC | CAISEGDSTYEQYF
TRBD1 | NA | TRBJ2-7 | TRBV2 | TGTGCCAGCTGGGGGACAGGGACGGCCTACGAGCAGTACTTC | CASWGTGTAYEQYF
NA | few | TRBJ1-6 | TRBV2 | TGTGCCAGCCGGACAGAAAATAATTCACCCCTCCACTTT | CASRTENNSPLHF
NA | NA | TRBJ2-5 | TRBV20-1 | TGCAGTGTCGAGCGGCAAGAGACCCAGTACTTC | CSVERQETQYF
NA | NA | TRBJ1-4 | TRBV5-1 | TGCGCCAGCAGCGAGACAGCAACTAATGAAAAACTGTTTTTT | CASSETATNEKLFF
TRBD1 | NA | TRBJ1-2 | TRBV20-1 | TGCAGTGCTAGTGACAGGGACTATGGCTACACCTTC | CSASDRDYGYTF
TRBD2 | NA | TRBJ2-3 | TRBV12-3/TRBV12-4 | TGTGCCAGCAGTTTATCAGCGGGGAGTACGCAGTATTTT | CASSLSAGSTQYF
NA | NA | TRBJ1-2 | TRBV3-1/TRBV3-2 | TGTGCCAGCAGCCACGCGGGTGGCTACACCTTC | CASSHAGGYTF
NA | NA | TRBJ1-5 | TRBV19 | TGTGCCAGTAGTATCTGGGGGGGAGATCAGCCCCAGCATTTT | CASSIWGGDQPQHF
NA | NA | TRBJ2-3 | TRBV10-1 | TGCGCCAGCAGTGACGAGCGGAACACAGATACGCAGTATTTT | CASSDERNTDTQYF
TRBD1 | NA | TRBJ1-2 | TRBV11-2 | TGTGCCAGCAGCCTGGGACAGGGTGGAGGCTACACCTTC | CASSLGQGGGYTF
NA | once | TRBJ1-2 | TRBV19 | TGTGCCGGTAGGCCTCAGGGGAATGACTATGGCTACACCTTC | CAGRPQGNDYGYTF
NA | once | TRBJ2-2 | TRBV7-2 | TGTGCCAGCAGCCCACCGGGGGCGGGAGTAACCGGGGAGCTGTTTTTT | CASSPPGAGVTGELFF
NA | NA | TRBJ1-4 | TRBV6-5 | TGTGCCAGCAGTTGGAGGGGAGATGAAAAACTGTTTTTT | CASSWRGDEKLFF
TRBD2 | NA | TRBJ2-1 | TRBV19 | TGTGCCAGCGGACTAGCGGGCCCCCCCCGGCGGTCTTACAATGAGCAGTTCTTC | CASGLAGPPRRSYNEQFF
TRBD2 | few | TRBJ2-1 | TRBV5-1 | TGCGCCAGCAGCCACCCCGGGACTAGCAATGAGCAGTTCTTC | CASSHPGTSNEQFF
NA | NA | TRBJ1-3 | TRBV4-1 | TGCGCCAGCACCCGGACAGCCGATGGAAACACCATATATTTT | CASTRTADGNTIYF
TRBD1 | NA | TRBJ2-2 | TRBV29-1 | TGCAGCGTTGAAGATGGGACAGGGGCCGGGGAGCTGTTTTTT | CSVEDGTGAGELFF
NA | NA | TRBJ2-2 | TRBV6-4 | TGTGCCAGCAGTGACGAGCGACACACCGGGGAGCTGTTTTTT | CASSDERHTGELFF
TRBD1 | NA | TRBJ1-2 | TRBV12-3/TRBV12-4 | TGTGCCAGCAGTTTGACAGGGAAAGGCTACACCTTC | CASSLTGKGYTF
TRBD2 | NA | TRBJ2-1 | TRBV20-1 | TGCAGTGCTAGTCGGCGGGAGGGCTCCTACAATGAGCAGTTCTTC | CSASRREGSYNEQFF
TRBD2 | once | TRBJ2-1 | TRBV6-2/TRBV6-3 | TGTGCCAGCAGTTACGGACTAGCGGGGGGGCCTAGGGACAATGAGCAGTTCTTC | CASSYGLAGGPRDNEQFF
TRBD1 | NA | TRBJ2-1 | TRBV6-6 | TGTGCCAGCAGTTACCCACCCGGGACAGTTATTAATGAGCAGTTCTTC | CASSYPPGTVINEQFF
TRBD1 | NA | TRBJ1-4 | TRBV7-8 | TGTGCCAGCAGCCAAAACGCCGGGACAGGGTGGCGAAAACTGTTTTTT | CASSQNAGTGWRKLFF
TRBD1 | NA | TRBJ1-2 | TRBV6-5 | TGTGCCAGCTTGGACAGGGGAGGCTATGGCTACACCTTC | CASLDRGGYGYTF
NA | NA | TRBJ1-1 | TRBV9 | TGTGCCAGCAGCCCCGGGTTTCTCATGAACACTGAAGCTTTCTTT | CASSPGFLMNTEAFF
NA | NA | TRBJ2-1 | TRBV27 | TGTGCCAGCAGTTTATCAGGACTTACCTACAATGAGCAGTTCTTC | CASSLSGLTYNEQFF
NA | NA | TRBJ1-2 | TRBV28 | TGTGCCAGCAGTTTACAGGGCCCATATGGCTACACCTTC | CASSLQGPYGYTF
NA | NA | TRBJ2-3 | TRBV18 | TGTGCCAGCTCACCCCTCGGGGGCACAGATACGCAGTATTTT | CASSPLGGTDTQYF
NA | NA | TRBJ2-7 | TRBV19 | TGTGCCAGTAGTCACACACCGCCTGGCTCCTACGAGCAGTACTTC | CASSHTPPGSYEQYF
NA | NA | TRBJ2-7 | TRBV7-9 | TGTGCCAGCAGCTCGGACAGATACGAGCAGTACTTC | CASSSDRYEQYF
NA | few | TRBJ2-7 | TRBV5-4 | TGTGCCAGCAGCTTGACAGGGAAACCCTACGAGCAGTACTTC | CASSLTGKPYEQYF
TRBD1 | NA | TRBJ2-7 | TRBV14 | TGTGCCAGCAGCCGTCGGGACAGGGGGCGCGAGGAGCAGTACTTC | CASSRRDRGREEQYF
NA | many | TRBJ1-3 | TRBV30 | TGTGCCTGGACGTTTTTCTCTGGAAACACCATATATTTT | CAWTFFSGNTIYF
TRBD2 | NA | TRBJ2-7 | TRBV11-3 | TGTGCCAGCAGCCTGGGGAGGGGTAGCCTTAAATGGGAGCAGTACTTC | CASSLGRGSLKWEQYF
TRBD2 | NA | TRBJ2-1 | TRBV2 | TGTGCCAGCAGAGCGACTAGCGCCTCCTACAATGAGCAGTTCTTC | CASRATSASYNEQFF
NA | NA | TRBJ1-1 | TRBV7-9 | TGTGCCAGCAGCTTTGGGGAGGGGACTGAAGCTTTCTTT | CASSFGEGTEAFF
NA | NA | TRBJ1-1 | TRBV5-8 | TGTGCCAGCAGCTCTGGGGAGGGGCGGACTGAAGCTTTCTTT | CASSSGEGRTEAFF
NA | few | TRBJ2-7 | TRBV3-1/TRBV3-2 | TGTGCCAGCAGCCCCCGGGACACCTACGAGCAGTACTTC | CASSPRDTYEQYF
TRBD1 | NA | TRBJ1-2 | TRBV18 | TGTGCCAGCTCACCACTCATGGACAGGGGGCGCGGGGACTATGGCTACACCTTC | CASSPLMDRGRGDYGYTF
TRBD2 | once | TRBJ2-7 | TRBV27 | TGTGCCAGCAGTGCCACTAGCGGCTCCTACGAGCAGTACTTC | CASSATSGSYEQYF
NA | NA | TRBJ1-6 | TRBV11-3 | TGTGCCAGCAGCTTCCCAGGGGAAAATTCACCCCTCCACTTT | CASSFPGENSPLHF
NA | NA | TRBJ2-6 | TRBV27 | TGTGCCAGCAGTCCTTTGTCTGGGGCCAACGTCCTGACTTTC | CASSPLSGANVLTF
TRBD2 | once | TRBJ2-7 | TRBV4-3 | TGCGCCAGCAGCCAAGAGGCGGGAGCATCCTACGAGCAGTACTTC | CASSQEAGASYEQYF